The next 6 T cell receptor beta chains were all read from a single sample in a study of shared clonotypes between healthy human individuals. Clones were read by immunoSEQ multiplex PCR, and TCRdb kept only the in-frame ones, dropping some. The sample carries more than 2 million clones, just over 90% recorded once. In the naive CD8 group, cells lacked CD45RO and were positively selected for CCR7, so terminally differentiated effector memory CD45RA+ cells were left out. The source material was naive CD8+ T cells from PBMCs. The receptors were gathered from a man between 18 and 35 years old in good health. Some clones in this sample may be carry-over from other donors' samples.

The chain couples TRBV5-1 to TRBJ2-7, with 10 bases fitting TRBD1. V lost 4 bases to trimming and J lost 4 bases; unmatched junction nucleotides: 11. CDR1 and CDR2 from the germline V gene are SGHRS and YFSETQ. This CDR3 contains 16 residues. CDR3: CASSLGPGTGVYEQYF. In nucleotides, the CDR3 is TGCGCCAGCAGCCTGGGGCCCGGGACAGGGGTATACGAGCAGTACTTC.

The chain recombines TRBV10-3 with TRBJ1-4; D remains ambiguous. Per the germline V gene, CDR1 is ENHRY and CDR2 is SYGVKD. The CDR3 extends over 16 amino acids. The V and J ends lost 2 bases and 0 bases respectively, with 10 bases between them. CDR3 region: CAISEARGATNEKLFF. DNA of the CDR3: TGTGCCATCAGTGAGGCGCGCGGGGCAACTAATGAAAAACTGTTTTTT.

This clone was detected only once. This rearrangement joins TRBV9 to TRBJ2-1, with D possibly matching TRBD2 (6 bases). Deletions cut 0 bases from V and 4 bases from J, with 17 bases between. Germline values: CDR1 SGDLS, CDR2 YYNGEE. This CDR3 spans 17 amino acids. The DNA of the CDR3 is TGTGCCAGCAGCGTAGGGGGGAAGCGGGTCCTATACAATGAGCAGTTCTTC. Translated: CASSVGGKRVLYNEQFF.

This clone was counted once. The chain recombines TRBV28 with TRBJ1-1; 7 bases are a match to TRBD1. The CDR3 loop spans 14 amino acids. V lost 4 bases and J lost 3; bases outside the gene matches: 5. The germline V gene has CDR1 MDHEN and CDR2 SYDVKM. The CDR3, as DNA: TGTGCCAGCAGTTCACAGGGGACAGACACTGAAGCTTTCTTT. Its translation: CASSSQGTDTEAFF.

The CDR3 bases are TGTGCCAGCAGTTTGCAAAGGGGACTAGTCCCAGATACGCAGTATTTT. Translating it yields CASSLQRGLVPDTQYF. The chain combines TRBV28 with TRBJ2-3; 8 nucleotides line up with TRBD2. The CDR3 loop spans 16 amino acids. V was pared by 3 bases and J by 4 bases, with 9 bases of the junction left unmatched. Looked up from germline, CDR1 is MDHEN and CDR2 is SYDVKM.

The CDR3 nucleotides read TGTGCCAGTAGTATAGGCGCGGGAGGAGACGAGACCCAGTACTTC. Translating gives CASSIGAGGDETQYF. The chain is built from TRBV19 and TRBJ2-5; 8 nucleotides match TRBD2. The germline V gene has CDR1 LNHDA and CDR2 SQIVND (reference sequence). The CDR3 loop spans 15 amino acids. V gave up 1 base and J gave up 5 bases; unmatched junction bases: 6.